Reported below is one T cell receptor (beta chain). The antigen is not known. This specimen comes from a study of sequential checkpoint blockade in melanoma. Background on the study: Each arm's sequence ended with maintenance nivolumab. Study results and caveats: In arm A, pretreatment tumor clonality was associated with response. Tumor T-cell fraction and clonality correlated with PD-L1 and CD8+ counts.

Treatment indicated: randomized to nivolumab then ipilimumab (arm A) or the reverse (arm B). Here immunoSEQ multiplex PCR was the method, and the copy in TCRdb shows in-frame clones only, minus some. The sample consists of a few thousand clones, roughly 24% of them appearing once. Sequences were derived from tumor tissue (inferred from file names), sampled from a patient given nivolumab and ipilimumab in sequence. The sequence was obtained from a human donor with melanoma.

The CDR3 nucleotides read TGTGCCAGCGCCTTAATCGGACAGGGTTACAATGAGCAGTTCTTC. It encodes CASALIGQGYNEQFF. The chain is built from TRBV6-8 and TRBJ2-1; 8 bases agree with TRBD1. Germline V gene sequence: CDR1 MNHGY, CDR2 SAAAGT. J was trimmed by 4 bases and V by 8 bases; bases with no gene match: 10. The length of the CDR3 is 15 residues.